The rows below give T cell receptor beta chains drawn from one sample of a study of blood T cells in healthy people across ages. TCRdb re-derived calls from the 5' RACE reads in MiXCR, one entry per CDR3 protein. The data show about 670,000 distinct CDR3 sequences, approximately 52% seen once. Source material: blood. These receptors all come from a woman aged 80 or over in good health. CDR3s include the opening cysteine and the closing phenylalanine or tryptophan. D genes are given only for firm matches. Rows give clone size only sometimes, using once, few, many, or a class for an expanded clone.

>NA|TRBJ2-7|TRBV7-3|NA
TGTGCCAGCAGCTTAGGCCCTCTAGTCAACGAGCAGTACTTC
CASSLGPLVNEQYF
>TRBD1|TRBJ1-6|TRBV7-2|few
TGTGCCAGCAGCTCATCGACAGGGGATAATTCACCCCTCCACTTT
CASSSSTGDNSPLHF
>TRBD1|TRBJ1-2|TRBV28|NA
TGTGCCAGCAGTGCCTACACAGGGGGCGGCTATGGCTACACCTTC
CASSAYTGGGYGYTF
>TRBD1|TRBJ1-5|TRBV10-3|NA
TGTGCCATCAGTGAGCCGAGACAGGGGGCCGGCAATCAGCCCCAGCATTTT
CAISEPRQGAGNQPQHF
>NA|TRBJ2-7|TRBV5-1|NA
TGCGCCAGCAGCGCCAGGGGTTACGAGCAGTACTTC
CASSARGYEQYF
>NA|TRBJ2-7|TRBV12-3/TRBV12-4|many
TGTGCCAGCAGTGTAGGGACGGACTACGAGCAGTACTTC
CASSVGTDYEQYF
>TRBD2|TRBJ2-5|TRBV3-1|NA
TGTGCCAGCAGCCTAACGGGACTAGCGGACAAACGACCAGAGACCCAGTACTTC
CASSLTGLADKRPETQYF
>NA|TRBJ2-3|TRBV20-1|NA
TGCAGTGCCTACAGGGAGTGGGGAGATACGCAGTATTTT
CSAYREWGDTQYF
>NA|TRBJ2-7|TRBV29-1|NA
TGCAGCGTTGTGACCGCCTACGAGCAGTACTTC
CSVVTAYEQYF
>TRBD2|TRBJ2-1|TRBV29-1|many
TGCAGCGTTGCGGGAGGTTACAATGAGCAGTTCTTC
CSVAGGYNEQFF